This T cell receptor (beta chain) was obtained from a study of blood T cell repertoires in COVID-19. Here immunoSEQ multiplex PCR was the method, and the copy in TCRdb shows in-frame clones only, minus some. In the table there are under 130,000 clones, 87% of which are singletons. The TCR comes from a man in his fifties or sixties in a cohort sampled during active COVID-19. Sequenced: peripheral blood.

CDR3 sequence: CAGSDSFSGANVLTF. CDR3 in DNA: TGTGCCGGGTCGGACAGCTTCTCTGGGGCCAACGTCCTGACTTTC. The chain couples TRBV2 to TRBJ2-6, with D possibly matching TRBD1 (6 bases). CDR3 size: 15 residues. Germline V lookup: CDR1 SNHLY, CDR2 FYNNEI. V shed 11 bases and J shed 0 bases, with 14 bases lying between them.